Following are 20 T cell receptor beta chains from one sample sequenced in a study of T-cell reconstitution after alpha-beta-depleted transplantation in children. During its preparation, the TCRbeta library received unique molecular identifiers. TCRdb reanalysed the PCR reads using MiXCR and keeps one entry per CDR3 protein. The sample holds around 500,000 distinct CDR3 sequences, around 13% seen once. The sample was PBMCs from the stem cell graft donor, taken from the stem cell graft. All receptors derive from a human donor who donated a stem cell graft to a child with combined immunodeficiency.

The CDR3: CAWSVIRKTYEQYF. The CDR3, as DNA: TGTGCCTGGAGTGTAATTAGGAAAACCTACGAGCAGTACTTC. The chain is built from TRBV30 and TRBJ2-7; D not certain. Germline-derived CDR1 and CDR2 are GTSNPN and SVGIG (reference sequence). The CDR3 has 14 amino acids. Trimming shortened V by 0 bases and J by 2 bases, and 11 bases separated the two germline ends.

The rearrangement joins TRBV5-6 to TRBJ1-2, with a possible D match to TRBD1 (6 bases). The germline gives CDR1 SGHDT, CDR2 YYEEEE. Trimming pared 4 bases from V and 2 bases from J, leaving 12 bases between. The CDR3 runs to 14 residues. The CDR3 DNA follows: TGTGCCAGCAGCCTAACGGACAGAAACTATGGCTACACCTTC. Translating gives CASSLTDRNYGYTF.

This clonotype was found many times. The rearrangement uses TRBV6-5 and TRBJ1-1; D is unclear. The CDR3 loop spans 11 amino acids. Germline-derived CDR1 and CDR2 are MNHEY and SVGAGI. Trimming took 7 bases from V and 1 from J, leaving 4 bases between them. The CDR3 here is CASTRNTEAFF. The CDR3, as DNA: TGTGCCAGCACAAGGAACACTGAAGCTTTCTTT.

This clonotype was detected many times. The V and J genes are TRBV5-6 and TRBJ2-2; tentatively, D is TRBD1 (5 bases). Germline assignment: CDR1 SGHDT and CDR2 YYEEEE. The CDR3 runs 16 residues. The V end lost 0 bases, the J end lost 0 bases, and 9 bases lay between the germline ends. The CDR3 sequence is CASSLDGHANTGELFF. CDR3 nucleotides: TGTGCCAGCAGCTTGGATGGACATGCGAACACCGGGGAGCTGTTTTTT.

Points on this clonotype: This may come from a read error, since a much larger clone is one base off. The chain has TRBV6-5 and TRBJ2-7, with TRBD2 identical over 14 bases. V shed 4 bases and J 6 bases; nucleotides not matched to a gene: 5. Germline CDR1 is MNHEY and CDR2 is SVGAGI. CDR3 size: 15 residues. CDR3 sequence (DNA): TGTGCCAGCAGTTCTTGGACTAGCGGGAGGTCCGAGCAGTACTTC. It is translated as CASSSWTSGRSEQYF.

CDR3 residues: CASSTGQRSYEQYF. The CDR3 region has the DNA TGTGCCAGCAGCACCGGACAGCGTTCCTACGAGCAGTACTTC. This chain connects TRBV11-1 to TRBJ2-7, with D possibly TRBD1 on 6 matching bases. Germline lookup yields CDR1 SGHAT and CDR2 FQDESV (reference sequence). The CDR3 extends over 14 amino acids. The ends were cut back, 5 bases at V and 1 base at J, with 12 bases in the middle.

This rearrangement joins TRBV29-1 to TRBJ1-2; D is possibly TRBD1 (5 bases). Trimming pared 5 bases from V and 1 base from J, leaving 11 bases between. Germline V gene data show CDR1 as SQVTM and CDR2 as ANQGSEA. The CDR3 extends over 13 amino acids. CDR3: CSVPGGGNYGYTF. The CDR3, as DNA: TGCAGCGTTCCAGGCGGGGGTAACTATGGCTACACCTTC.

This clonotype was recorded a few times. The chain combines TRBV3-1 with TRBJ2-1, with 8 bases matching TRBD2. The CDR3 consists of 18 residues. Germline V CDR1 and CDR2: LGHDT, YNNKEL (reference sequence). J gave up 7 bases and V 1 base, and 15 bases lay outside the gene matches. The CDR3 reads CASSQAGVRSGRGNEQFF. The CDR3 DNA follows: TGTGCCAGCAGCCAAGCGGGGGTTCGAAGCGGGAGAGGGAATGAGCAGTTCTTC.

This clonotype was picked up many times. The CDR3 loop is CASSSSHYQGERNSPLHF. The CDR3 DNA reads as TGTGCCAGCAGTTCCTCTCACTATCAGGGGGAACGTAATTCACCCCTCCACTTT. V gene TRBV12-3 or TRBV12-4 combines with J gene TRBJ1-6; the match to TRBD1 covers 7 bases. J gave up 6 bases and V 4 bases, and 15 bases lay outside the gene matches. The CDR3 covers 18 residues.

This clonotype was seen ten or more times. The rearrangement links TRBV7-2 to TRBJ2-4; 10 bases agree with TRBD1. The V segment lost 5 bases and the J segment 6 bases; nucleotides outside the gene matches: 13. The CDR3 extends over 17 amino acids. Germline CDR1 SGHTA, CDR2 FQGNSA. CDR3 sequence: CASSTDRGLNRGNIQYF. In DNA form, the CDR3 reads TGTGCCAGCAGCACAGACAGGGGGCTGAATCGTGGAAACATTCAGTACTTC. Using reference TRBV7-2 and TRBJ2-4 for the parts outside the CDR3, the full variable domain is GAGVSQSPSNKVTEKGKDVELRCDPISGHTALYWYRQSLGQGLEFLIYFQGNSAPDKSGLPSDRFSAERTGGSVSTLTIQRTQQEDSAVYLCASSTDRGLNRGNIQYFGAGTRLSVL.

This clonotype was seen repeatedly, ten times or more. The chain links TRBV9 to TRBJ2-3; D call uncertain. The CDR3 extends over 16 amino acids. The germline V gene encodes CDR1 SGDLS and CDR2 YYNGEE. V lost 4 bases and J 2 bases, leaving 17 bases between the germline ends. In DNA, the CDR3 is TGTGCCAGCAGCCCCCCCCAGGCAGCGCTCACAGATACGCAGTATTTT. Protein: CASSPPQAALTDTQYF. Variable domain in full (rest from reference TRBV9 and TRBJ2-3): DSGVTQTPKHLITATGQRVTLRCSPRSGDLSVYWYQQSLDQGLQFLIQYYNGEERAKGNILERFSAQQFPDLHSELNLSSLELGDSALYFCASSPPQAALTDTQYFGPGTRLTVL.

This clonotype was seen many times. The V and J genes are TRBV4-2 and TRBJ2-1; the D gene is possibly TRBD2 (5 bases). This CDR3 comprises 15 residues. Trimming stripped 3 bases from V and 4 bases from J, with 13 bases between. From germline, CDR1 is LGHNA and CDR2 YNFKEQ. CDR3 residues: CASSQGGSLYNEQFF. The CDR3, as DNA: TGTGCCAGCAGCCAGGGCGGGTCTCTGTACAATGAGCAGTTCTTC.

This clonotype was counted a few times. CDR3 nucleotides: TGTGCCAGCAGTTACTCGAAATTGGCAGGGCCCCTGAACACTGAAGCTTTCTTT. It translates to CASSYSKLAGPLNTEAFF. J is TRBJ1-1 and V is TRBV6-2 or TRBV6-3; a possible D gene is TRBD1 (5 bases). Germline V gene lookup returns CDR1 MNHEY and CDR2 SVGEGT. V dropped 0 bases and J dropped 0 bases, with 17 bases sitting between them. The CDR3 has 18 amino acids.

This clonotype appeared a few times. The CDR3: CASRTFEAGLKRSQYF. The CDR3 coding sequence is TGTGCCAGCAGGACATTTGAAGCGGGGCTTAAACGGAGCCAGTACTTC. The V call is TRBV6-2 or TRBV6-3, the J call TRBJ2-5; TRBD2 matches 7 bases. CDR3 length: 16 residues. In germline, CDR1 is MNHEY, CDR2 SVGEGT. Germline trimming cut 6 bases from V and 10 bases from J; bases unmatched to any gene: 20.

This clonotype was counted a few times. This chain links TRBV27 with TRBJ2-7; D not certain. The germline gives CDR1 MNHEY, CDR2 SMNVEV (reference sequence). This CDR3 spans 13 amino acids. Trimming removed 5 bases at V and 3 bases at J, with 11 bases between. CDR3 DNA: TGTGCCAGCAGTCCTCTCTGGGGCTACGAGCAGTACTTC. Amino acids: CASSPLWGYEQYF.

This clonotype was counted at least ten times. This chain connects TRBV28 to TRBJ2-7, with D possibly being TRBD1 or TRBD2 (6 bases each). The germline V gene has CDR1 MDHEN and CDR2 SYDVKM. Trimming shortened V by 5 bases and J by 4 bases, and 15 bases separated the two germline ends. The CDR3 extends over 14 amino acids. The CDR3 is CASSPREGGYEQYF. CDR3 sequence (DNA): TGTGCCAGCAGTCCCCGGGAAGGGGGGTACGAGCAGTACTTC.

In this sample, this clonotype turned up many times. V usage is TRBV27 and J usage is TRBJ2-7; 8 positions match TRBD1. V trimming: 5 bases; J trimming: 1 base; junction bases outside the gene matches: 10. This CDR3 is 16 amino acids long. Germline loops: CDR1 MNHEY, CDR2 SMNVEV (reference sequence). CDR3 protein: CASSPLGQGGSYEQYF. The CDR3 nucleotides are TGTGCCAGCAGTCCCCTAGGACAGGGAGGATCCTACGAGCAGTACTTC.

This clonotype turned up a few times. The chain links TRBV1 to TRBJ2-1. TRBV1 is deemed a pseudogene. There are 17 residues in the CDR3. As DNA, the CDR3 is TGCACCAGCAGCCCCATAGACGCGGGAGGCTCCTACAATGAGCAGTTCTTC. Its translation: CTSSPIDAGGSYNEQFF.

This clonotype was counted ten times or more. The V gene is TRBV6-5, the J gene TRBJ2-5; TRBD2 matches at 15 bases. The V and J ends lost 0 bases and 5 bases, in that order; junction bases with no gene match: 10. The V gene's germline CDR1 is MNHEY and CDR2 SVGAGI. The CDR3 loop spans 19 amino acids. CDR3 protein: CASSYSGLAGGGSWETQYF. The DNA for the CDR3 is TGTGCCAGCAGTTACTCTGGACTAGCGGGAGGGGGCTCGTGGGAGACCCAGTACTTC.

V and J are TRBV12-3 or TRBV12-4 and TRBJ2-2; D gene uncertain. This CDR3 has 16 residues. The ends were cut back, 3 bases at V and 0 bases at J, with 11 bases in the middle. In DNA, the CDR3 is TGTGCCAGCAGTTTCGGTGGCGTCTCGAACACCGGGGAGCTGTTTTTT. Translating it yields CASSFGGVSNTGELFF.